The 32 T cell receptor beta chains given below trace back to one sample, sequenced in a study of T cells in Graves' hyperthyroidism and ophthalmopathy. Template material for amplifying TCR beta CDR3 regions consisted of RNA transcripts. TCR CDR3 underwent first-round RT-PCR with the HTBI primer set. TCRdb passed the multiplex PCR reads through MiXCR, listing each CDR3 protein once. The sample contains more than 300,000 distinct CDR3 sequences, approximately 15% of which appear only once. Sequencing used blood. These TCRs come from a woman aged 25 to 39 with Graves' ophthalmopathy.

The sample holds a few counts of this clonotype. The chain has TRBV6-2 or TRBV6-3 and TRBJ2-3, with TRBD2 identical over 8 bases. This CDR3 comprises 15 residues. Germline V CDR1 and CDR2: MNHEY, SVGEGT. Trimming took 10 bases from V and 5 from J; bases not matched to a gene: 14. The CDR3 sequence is CANNLRGGGGDTQYF. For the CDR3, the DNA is TGTGCCAACAACCTACGGGGGGGGGGGGGAGATACGCAGTATTTT.

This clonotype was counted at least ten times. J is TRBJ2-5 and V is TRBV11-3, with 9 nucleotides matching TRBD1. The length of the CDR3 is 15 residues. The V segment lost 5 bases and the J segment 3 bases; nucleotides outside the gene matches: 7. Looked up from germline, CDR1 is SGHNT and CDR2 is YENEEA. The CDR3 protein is CASSLARQGEETQYF. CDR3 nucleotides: TGTGCCAGCAGCCTAGCGCGACAGGGGGAAGAGACCCAGTACTTC.

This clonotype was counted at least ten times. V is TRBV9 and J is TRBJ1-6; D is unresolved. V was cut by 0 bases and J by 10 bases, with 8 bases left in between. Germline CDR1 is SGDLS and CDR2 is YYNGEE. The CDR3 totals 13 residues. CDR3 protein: CASSVDGVSPLHF. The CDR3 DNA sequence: TGTGCCAGCAGCGTAGATGGGGTGTCACCCCTCCACTTT. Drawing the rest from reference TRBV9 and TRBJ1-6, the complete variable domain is DSGVTQTPKHLITATGQRVTLRCSPRSGDLSVYWYQQSLDQGLQFLIQYYNGEERAKGNILERFSAQQFPDLHSELNLSSLELGDSALYFCASSVDGVSPLHFGNGTRLTVT.

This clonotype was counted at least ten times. The CDR3 reads CASSLGRGGAAIQETQYF. The CDR3 DNA sequence: TGTGCCAGCAGCTTAGGCCGCGGAGGGGCCGCGATACAAGAGACCCAGTACTTC. The genes are TRBV11-3 and TRBJ2-5, with D possibly matching TRBD2 (6 bases). Per germline, CDR1 SGHNT and CDR2 YENEEA. Trimming cost V 1 base and J 2 bases, with 20 bases left between them. This CDR3 is 18 amino acids long.

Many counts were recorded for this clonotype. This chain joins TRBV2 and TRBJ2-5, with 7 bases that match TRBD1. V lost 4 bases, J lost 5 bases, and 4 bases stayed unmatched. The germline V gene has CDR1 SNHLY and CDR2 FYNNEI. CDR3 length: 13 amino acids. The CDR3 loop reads CASSGGGRETQYF. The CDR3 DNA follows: TGTGCCAGCAGTGGAGGGGGCCGCGAGACCCAGTACTTC. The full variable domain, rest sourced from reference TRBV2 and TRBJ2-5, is EPEVTQTPSHQVTQMGQEVILRCVPISNHLYFYWYRQILGQKVEFLVSFYNNEISEKSEIFDDQFSVERPDGSNFTLKIRSTKLEDSAMYFCASSGGGRETQYFGPGTRLLVL.

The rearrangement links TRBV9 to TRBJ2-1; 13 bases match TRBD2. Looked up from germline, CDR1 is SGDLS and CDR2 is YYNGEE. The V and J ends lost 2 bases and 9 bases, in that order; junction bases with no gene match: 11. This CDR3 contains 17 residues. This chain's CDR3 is CASSVALAGGPLGEQFF. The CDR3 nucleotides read TGTGCCAGCAGCGTCGCACTAGCGGGGGGGCCATTGGGTGAGCAGTTCTTC.

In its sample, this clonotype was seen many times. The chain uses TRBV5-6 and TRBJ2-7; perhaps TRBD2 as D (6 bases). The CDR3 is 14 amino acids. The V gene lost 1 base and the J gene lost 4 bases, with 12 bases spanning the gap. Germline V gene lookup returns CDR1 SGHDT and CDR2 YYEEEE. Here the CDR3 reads CASSLQGLIYEQYF. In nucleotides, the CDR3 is TGTGCCAGCAGCTTGCAGGGACTTATTTACGAGCAGTACTTC.

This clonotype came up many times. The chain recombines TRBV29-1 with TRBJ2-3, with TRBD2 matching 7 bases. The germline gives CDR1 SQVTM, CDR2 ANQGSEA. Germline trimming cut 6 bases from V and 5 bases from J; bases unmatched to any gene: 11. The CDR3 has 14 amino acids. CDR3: CSVPYFWGGDTQYF. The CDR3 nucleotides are TGCAGCGTGCCATATTTTTGGGGGGGAGATACGCAGTATTTT.

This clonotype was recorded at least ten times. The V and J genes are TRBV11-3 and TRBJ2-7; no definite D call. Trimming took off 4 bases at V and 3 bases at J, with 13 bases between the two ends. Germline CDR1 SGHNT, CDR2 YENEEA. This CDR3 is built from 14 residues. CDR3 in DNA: TGTGCCAGCAGCTCCCCGACTGTATTCTACGAGCAGTACTTC. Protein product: CASSSPTVFYEQYF.

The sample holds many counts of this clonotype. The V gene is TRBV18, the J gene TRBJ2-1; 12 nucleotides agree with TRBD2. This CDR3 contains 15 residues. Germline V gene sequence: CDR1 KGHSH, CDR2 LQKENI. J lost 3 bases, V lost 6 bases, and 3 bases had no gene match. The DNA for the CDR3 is TGTGCCAGCTCTGGACTAGCGGGGATCTACAATGAGCAGTTCTTC. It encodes CASSGLAGIYNEQFF.

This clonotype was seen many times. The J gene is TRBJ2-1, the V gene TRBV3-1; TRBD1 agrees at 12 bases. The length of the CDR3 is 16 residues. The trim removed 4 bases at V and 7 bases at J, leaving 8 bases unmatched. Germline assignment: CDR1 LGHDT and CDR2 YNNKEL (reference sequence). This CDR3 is CASSPPGTGGANEQFF. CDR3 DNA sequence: TGTGCCAGCAGCCCACCCGGGACAGGGGGCGCGAATGAGCAGTTCTTC.

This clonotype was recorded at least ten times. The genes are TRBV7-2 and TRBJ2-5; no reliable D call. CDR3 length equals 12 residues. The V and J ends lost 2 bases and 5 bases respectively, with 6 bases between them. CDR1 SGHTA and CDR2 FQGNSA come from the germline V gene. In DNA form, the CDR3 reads TGTGCCAGCAGCTTAAGTGAGGAGACCCAGTACTTC. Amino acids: CASSLSEETQYF.

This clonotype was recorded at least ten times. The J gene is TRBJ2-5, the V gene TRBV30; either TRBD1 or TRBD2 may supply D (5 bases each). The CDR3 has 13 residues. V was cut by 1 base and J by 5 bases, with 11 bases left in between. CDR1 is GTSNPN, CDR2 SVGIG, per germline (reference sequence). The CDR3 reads CAWSDLEGETQYF. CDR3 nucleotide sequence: TGTGCCTGGAGTGACCTTGAGGGGGAGACCCAGTACTTC.

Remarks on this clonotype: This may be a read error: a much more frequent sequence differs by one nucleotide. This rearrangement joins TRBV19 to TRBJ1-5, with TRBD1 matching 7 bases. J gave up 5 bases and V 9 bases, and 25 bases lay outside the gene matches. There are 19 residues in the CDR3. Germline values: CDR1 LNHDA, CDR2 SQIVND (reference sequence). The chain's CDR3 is CASLSTGTAGPLPYQPQHF. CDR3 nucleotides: TGTGCCAGCCTCTCCACCGGGACAGCTGGCCCTCTCCCCTATCAGCCCCAGCATTTT.

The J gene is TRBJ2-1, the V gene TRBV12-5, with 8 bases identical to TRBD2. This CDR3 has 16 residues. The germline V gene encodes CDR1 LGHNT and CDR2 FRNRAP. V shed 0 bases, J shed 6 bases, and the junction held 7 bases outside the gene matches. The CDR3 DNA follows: TGTGCTAGTGGTTTGGTAGGAGCGGGGGTATGCAATGAGCAGTTCTTC. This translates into CASGLVGAGVCNEQFF.

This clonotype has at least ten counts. CDR3 residues: CSARNLAGGQETQYF. The DNA for the CDR3 is TGCAGTGCTAGAAATTTAGCGGGGGGGCAAGAGACCCAGTACTTC. The V gene is TRBV20-1, the J gene TRBJ2-5, with 11 bases that match TRBD2. The CDR3 loop spans 15 amino acids. The germline V gene encodes CDR1 DFQATT and CDR2 SNEGSKA (reference sequence). With 2 bases clipped from V and 2 bases from J, the junction kept 4 bases outside the gene matches.

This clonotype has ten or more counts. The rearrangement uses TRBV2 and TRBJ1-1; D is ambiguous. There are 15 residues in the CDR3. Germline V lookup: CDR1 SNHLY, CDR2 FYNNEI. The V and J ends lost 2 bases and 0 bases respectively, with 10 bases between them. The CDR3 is CASSEMGRLNTEAFF. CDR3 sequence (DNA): TGTGCCAGCAGTGAAATGGGAAGGTTGAACACTGAAGCTTTCTTT. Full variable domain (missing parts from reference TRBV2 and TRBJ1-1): EPEVTQTPSHQVTQMGQEVILRCVPISNHLYFYWYRQILGQKVEFLVSFYNNEISEKSEIFDDQFSVERPDGSNFTLKIRSTKLEDSAMYFCASSEMGRLNTEAFFGQGTRLTVV.

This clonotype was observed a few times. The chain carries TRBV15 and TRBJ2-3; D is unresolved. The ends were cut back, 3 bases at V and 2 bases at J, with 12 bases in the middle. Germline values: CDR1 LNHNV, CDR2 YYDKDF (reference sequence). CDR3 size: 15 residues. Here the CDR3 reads CATSRDRPSTDTQYF. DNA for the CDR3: TGTGCCACCAGCAGGGACCGGCCATCCACAGATACGCAGTATTTT.

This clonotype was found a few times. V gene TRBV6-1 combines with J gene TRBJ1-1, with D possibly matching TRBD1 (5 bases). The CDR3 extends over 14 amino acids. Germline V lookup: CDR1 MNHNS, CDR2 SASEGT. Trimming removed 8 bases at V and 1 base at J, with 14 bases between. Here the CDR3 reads CASWDGQPNTEAFF. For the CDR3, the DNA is TGTGCCAGCTGGGACGGGCAGCCGAACACTGAAGCTTTCTTT.

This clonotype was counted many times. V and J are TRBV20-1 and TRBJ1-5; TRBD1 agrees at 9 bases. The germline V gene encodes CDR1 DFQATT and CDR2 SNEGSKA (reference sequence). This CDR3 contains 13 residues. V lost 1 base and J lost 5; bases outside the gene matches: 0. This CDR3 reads CSARGQGDQPQHF. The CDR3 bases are TGCAGTGCTAGAGGACAGGGGGATCAGCCCCAGCATTTT.

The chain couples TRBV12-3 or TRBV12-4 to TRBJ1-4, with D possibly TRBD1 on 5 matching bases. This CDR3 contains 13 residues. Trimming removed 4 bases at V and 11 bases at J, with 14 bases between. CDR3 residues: CASSWTGRRKLFF. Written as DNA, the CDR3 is TGTGCCAGCAGTTGGACGGGACGGCGGAAACTGTTTTTT.

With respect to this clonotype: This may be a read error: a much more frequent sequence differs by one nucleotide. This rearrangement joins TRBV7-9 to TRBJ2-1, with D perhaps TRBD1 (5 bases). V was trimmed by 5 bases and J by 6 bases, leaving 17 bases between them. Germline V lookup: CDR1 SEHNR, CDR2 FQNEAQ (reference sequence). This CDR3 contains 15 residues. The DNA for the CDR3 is TGTGCCAGCAGCCAGCCAGGGTGGGCAATCAATGAGCAGTTCTTC. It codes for CASSQPGWAINEQFF.

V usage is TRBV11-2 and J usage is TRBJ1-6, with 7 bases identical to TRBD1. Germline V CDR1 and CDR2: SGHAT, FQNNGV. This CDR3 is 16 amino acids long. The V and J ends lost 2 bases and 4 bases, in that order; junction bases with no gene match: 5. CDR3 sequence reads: CASSLSGGDYNSPLHF. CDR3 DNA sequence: TGTGCCAGCAGCTTATCAGGGGGGGATTATAATTCACCCCTCCACTTT.

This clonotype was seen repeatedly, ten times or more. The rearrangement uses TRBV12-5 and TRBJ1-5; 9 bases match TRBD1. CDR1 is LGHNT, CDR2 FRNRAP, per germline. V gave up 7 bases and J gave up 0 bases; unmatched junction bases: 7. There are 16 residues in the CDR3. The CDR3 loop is CASDPDRGYSNQPQHF. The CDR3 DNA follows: TGTGCTAGTGACCCGGACAGGGGATATAGCAATCAGCCCCAGCATTTT.

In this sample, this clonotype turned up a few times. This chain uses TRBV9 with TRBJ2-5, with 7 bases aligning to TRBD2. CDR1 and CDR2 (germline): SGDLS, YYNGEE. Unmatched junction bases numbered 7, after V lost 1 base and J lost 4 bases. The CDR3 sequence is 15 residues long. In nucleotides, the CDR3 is TGTGCCAGCAGCGTAACTAGCGAGGTTTCAGAGACCCAGTACTTC. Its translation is CASSVTSEVSETQYF.

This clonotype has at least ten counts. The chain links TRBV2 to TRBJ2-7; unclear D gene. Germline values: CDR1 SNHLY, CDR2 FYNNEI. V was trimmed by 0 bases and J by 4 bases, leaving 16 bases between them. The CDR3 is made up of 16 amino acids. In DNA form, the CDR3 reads TGTGCCAGCAGTGAAGCGCCCCCGGGTAGACGGTACGAGCAGTACTTC. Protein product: CASSEAPPGRRYEQYF.

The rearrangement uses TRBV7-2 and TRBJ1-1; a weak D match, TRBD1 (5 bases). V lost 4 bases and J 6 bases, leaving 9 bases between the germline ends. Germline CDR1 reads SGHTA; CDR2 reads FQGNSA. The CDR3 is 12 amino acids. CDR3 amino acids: CASSSGGAEAFF. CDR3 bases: TGTGCCAGCAGCTCGGGGGGAGCTGAAGCTTTCTTT.

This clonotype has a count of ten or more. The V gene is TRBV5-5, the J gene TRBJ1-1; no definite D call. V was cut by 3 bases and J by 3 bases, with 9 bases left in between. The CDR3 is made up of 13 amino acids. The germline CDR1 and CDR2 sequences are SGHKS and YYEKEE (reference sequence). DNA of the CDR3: TGTGCCAGCAGCTGGATGGGCGACACTGAAGCTTTCTTT. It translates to CASSWMGDTEAFF.

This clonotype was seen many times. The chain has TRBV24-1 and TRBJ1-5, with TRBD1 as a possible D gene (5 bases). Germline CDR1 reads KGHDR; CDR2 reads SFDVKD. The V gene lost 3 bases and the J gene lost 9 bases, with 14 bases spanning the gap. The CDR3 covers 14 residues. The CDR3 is CATSDHNNRTPQHF. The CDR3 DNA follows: TGTGCCACCAGTGATCACAATAACAGGACGCCCCAGCATTTT.

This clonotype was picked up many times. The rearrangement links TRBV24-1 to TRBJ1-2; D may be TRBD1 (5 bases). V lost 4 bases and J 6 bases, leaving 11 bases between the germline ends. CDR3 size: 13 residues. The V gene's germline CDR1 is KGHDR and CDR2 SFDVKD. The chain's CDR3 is CATSEADKDGYTF. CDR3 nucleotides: TGTGCCACCAGTGAGGCGGACAAAGATGGCTACACCTTC.

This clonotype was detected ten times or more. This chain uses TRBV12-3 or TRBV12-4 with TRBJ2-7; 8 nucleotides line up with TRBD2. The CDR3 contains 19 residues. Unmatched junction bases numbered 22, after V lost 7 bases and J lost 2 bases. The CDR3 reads CASTQGGNLAGGSPYEQYF. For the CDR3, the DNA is TGTGCCAGCACCCAAGGGGGGAACTTGGCGGGGGGATCCCCCTACGAGCAGTACTTC.

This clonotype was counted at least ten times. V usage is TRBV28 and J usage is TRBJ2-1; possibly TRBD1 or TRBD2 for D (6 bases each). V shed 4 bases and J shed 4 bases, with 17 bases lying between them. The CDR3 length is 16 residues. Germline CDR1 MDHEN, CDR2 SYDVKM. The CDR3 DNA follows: TGTGCCAGCAGTTCCCCGGCGGAGGGGGGATACAATGAGCAGTTCTTC. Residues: CASSSPAEGGYNEQFF.